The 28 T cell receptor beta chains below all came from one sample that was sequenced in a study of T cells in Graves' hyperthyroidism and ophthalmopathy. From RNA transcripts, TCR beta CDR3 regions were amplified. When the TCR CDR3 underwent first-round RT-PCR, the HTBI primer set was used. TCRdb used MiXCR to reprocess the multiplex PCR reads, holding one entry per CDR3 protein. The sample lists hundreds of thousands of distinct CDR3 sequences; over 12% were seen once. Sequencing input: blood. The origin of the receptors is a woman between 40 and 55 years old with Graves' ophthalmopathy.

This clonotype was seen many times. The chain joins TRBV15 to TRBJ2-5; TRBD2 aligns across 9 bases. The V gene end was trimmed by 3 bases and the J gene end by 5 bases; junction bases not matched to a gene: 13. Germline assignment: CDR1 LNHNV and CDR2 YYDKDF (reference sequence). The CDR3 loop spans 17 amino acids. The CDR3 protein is CATSSRLAGMPGETQYF. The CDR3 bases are TGTGCCACCAGCAGCCGTCTAGCGGGAATGCCCGGCGAGACCCAGTACTTC.

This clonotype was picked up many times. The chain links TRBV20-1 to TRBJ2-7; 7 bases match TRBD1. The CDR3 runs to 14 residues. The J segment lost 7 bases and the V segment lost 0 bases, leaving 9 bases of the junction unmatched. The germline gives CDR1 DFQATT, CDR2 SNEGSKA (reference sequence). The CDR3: CSARESDRVGEQYF. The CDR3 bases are TGCAGTGCTAGAGAGTCCGACAGGGTAGGTGAGCAGTACTTC.

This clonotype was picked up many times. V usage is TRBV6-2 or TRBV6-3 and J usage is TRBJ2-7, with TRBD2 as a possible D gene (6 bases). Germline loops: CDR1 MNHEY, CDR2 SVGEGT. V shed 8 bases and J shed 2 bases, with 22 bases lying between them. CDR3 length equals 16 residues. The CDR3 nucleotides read TGTGCCAGCGCACCCCCCCTCGGGAGAGGGGCCTACGAGCAGTACTTC. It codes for CASAPPLGRGAYEQYF.

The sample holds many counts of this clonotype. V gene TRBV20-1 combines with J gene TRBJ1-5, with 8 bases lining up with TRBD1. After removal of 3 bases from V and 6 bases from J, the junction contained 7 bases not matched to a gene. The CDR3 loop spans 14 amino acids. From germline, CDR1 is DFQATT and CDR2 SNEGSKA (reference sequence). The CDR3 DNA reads TGCAGTGCTAGGGACAGGGACTTGAGTCAGCCCCAGCATTTT. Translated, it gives CSARDRDLSQPQHF.

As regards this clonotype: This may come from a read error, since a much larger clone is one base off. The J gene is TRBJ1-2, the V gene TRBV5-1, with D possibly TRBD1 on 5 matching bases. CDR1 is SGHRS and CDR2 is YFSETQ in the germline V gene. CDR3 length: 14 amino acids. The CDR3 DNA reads TGCGCCAGCAGCTTGAGTGGGACCTACTATGGCTACGCCTTC. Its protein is CASSLSGTYYGYAF.

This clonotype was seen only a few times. The CDR3 loop is CASSLSRDRVLSGANVLTF. CDR3 coding DNA: TGTGCCAGCAGCCTATCCCGGGACAGGGTTCTGTCTGGGGCCAACGTCCTGACTTTC. The chain is built from TRBV4-2 and TRBJ2-6; TRBD1 matches 9 bases. CDR1 and CDR2 from the germline V gene are LGHNA and YNFKEQ. CDR3 size: 19 residues. The trim removed 4 bases at V and 1 base at J, leaving 11 bases unmatched.

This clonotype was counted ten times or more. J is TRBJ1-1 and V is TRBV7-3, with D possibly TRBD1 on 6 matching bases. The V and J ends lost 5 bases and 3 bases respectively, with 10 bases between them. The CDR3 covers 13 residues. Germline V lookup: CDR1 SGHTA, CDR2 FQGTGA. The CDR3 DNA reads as TGTGCCAGCAGCCCCGACAGGTACACTGAAGCTTTCTTT. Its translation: CASSPDRYTEAFF.

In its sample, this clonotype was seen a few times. CDR3 sequence (DNA): TGTGCCAGCAGCTTAACCACAGGGATCTCTGGAAACACCATATATTTT. This codes for CASSLTTGISGNTIYF. This chain links TRBV11-2 with TRBJ1-3, with D possibly matching TRBD1 (6 bases). This CDR3 is built from 16 residues. Germline CDR1 is SGHAT and CDR2 is FQNNGV. Trimming removed 2 bases at V and 0 bases at J, with 11 bases between.

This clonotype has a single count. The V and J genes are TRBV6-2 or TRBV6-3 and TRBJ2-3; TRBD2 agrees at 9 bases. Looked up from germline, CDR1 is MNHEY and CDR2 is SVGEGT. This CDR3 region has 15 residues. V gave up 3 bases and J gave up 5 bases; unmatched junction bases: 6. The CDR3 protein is CASSYELAGRDTQYF. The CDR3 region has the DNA TGTGCCAGCAGTTATGAGCTAGCGGGGAGAGATACGCAGTATTTT.

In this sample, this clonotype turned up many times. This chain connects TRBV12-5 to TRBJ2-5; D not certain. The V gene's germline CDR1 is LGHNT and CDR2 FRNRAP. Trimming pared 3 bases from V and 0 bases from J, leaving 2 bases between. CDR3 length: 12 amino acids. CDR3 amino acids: CASGFNQETQYF. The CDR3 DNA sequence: TGTGCTAGTGGTTTCAACCAAGAGACCCAGTACTTC.

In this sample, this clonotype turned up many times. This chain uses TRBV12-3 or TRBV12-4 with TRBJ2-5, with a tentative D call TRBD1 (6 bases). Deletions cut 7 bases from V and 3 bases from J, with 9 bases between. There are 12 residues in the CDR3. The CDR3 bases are TGTGCCAGCACCCGGACAGAAGAGACCCAGTACTTC. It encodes CASTRTEETQYF.

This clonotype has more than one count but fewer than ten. This chain's CDR3 is CATSRDVRGVYEQYF. The DNA for the CDR3 is TGTGCCACCAGCAGAGATGTGCGGGGGGTATACGAGCAGTACTTC. The chain combines TRBV15 with TRBJ2-7; 8 bases line up with TRBD2. The germline V gene encodes CDR1 LNHNV and CDR2 YYDKDF (reference sequence). V was clipped by 0 bases and J by 4 bases; unmatched bases: 5. This CDR3 has 15 residues. Full variable domain (rest looked up from reference TRBV15 and TRBJ2-7): DAMVIQNPRYQVTQFGKPVTLSCSQTLNHNVMYWYQQKSSQAPKLLFHYYDKDFNNEADTPDNFQSRRPNTSFCFLDIRSPGLGDTAMYLCATSRDVRGVYEQYFGPGTRLTVT.

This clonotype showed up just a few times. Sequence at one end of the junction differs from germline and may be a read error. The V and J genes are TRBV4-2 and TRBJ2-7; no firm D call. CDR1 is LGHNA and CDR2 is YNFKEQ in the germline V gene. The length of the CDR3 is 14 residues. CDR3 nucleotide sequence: TGTGCCCGCAGCGAGACGGTGGGTGCCCACGAGCAGTACTTC. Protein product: CARSETVGAHEQYF.

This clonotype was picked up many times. CDR3 protein: CASSTGVVNRDSKIYEQYF. The CDR3 DNA sequence: TGTGCCAGTAGTACGGGGGTAGTTAACCGGGACAGCAAGATCTACGAGCAGTACTTC. V and J are TRBV19 and TRBJ2-7, with D maybe TRBD1 (7 bases). Deletions cut 4 bases from V and 3 bases from J, with 28 bases between. Germline loops: CDR1 LNHDA, CDR2 SQIVND (reference sequence). This CDR3 spans 19 amino acids.

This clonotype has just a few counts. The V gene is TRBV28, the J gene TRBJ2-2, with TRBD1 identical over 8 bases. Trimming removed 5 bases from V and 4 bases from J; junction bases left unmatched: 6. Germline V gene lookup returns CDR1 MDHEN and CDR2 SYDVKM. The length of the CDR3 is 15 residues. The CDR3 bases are TGTGCCAGCAGTGGGGGGACAGGATCCACCGGGGAGCTGTTTTTT. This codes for CASSGGTGSTGELFF. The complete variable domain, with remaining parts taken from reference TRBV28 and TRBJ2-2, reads DVKVTQSSRYLVKRTGEKVFLECVQDMDHENMFWYRQDPGLGLRLIYFSYDVKMKEKGDIPEGYSVSREKKERFSLILESASTNQTSMYLCASSGGTGSTGELFFGEGSRLTVL.

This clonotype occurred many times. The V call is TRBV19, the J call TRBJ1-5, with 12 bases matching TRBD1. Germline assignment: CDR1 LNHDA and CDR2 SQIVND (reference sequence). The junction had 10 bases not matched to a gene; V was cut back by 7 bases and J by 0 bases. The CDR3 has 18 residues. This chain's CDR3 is CASTLGTGGAYSNQPQHF. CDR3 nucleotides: TGTGCCAGTACCCTTGGGACAGGGGGCGCTTATAGCAATCAGCCCCAGCATTTT. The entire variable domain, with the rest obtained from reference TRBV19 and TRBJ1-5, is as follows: DGGITQSPKYLFRKEGQNVTLSCEQNLNHDAMYWYRQDPGQGLRLIYYSQIVNDFQKGDIAEGYSVSREKKESFPLTVTSAQKNPTAFYLCASTLGTGGAYSNQPQHFGDGTRLSIL.

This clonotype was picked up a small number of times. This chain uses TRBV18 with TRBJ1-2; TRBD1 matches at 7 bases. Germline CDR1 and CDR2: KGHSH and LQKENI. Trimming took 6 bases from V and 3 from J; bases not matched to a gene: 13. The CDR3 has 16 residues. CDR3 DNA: TGTGCCAGCTCTCGTATTACCGGGACAGTTGACTATGGCTACACCTTC. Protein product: CASSRITGTVDYGYTF.

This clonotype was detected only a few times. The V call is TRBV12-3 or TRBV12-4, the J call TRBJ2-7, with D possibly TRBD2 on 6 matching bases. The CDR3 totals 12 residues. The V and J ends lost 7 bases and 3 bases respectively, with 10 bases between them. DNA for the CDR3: TGTGCCAGCAAGGATAGCGGCTACGAGCAGTACTTC. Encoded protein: CASKDSGYEQYF.

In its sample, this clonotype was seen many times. The CDR3 here is CASSFISGGLGEQYF. The DNA of the CDR3 is TGTGCCAGCAGTTTTATTTCGGGAGGGTTGGGCGAGCAGTACTTC. The chain has TRBV12-3 or TRBV12-4 and TRBJ2-7; the match to TRBD2 covers 8 bases. V lost 3 bases, J lost 6 bases, and 10 bases stayed unmatched. The CDR3 has 15 amino acids.

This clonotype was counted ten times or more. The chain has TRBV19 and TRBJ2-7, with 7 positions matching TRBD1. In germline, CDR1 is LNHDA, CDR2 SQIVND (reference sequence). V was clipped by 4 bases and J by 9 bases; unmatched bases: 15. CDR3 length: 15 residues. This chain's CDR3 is CASSTSGQPTARQYF. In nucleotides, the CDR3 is TGTGCCAGTAGTACGTCGGGACAGCCCACGGCACGGCAGTACTTC.

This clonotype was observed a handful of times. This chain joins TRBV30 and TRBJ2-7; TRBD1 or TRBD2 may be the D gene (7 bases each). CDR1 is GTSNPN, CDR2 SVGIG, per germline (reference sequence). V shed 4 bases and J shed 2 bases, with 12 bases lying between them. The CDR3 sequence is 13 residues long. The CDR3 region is CAWIQGGPYEQYF. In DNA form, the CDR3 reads TGTGCCTGGATTCAGGGGGGGCCCTACGAGCAGTACTTC.

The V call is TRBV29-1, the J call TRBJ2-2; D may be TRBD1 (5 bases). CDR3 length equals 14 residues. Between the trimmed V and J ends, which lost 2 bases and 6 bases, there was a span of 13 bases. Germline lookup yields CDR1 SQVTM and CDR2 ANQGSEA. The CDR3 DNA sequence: TGCAGCGTTGAACAGGATCAGGGCGCCGGGGAGCTGTTTTTT. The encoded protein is CSVEQDQGAGELFF.

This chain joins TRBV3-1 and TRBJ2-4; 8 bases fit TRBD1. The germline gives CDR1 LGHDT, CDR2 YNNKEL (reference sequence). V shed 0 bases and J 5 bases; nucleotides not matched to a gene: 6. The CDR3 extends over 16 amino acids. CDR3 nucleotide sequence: TGTGCCAGCAGCCAAGATTCAGGGGGCAACGAAAACATTCAGTACTTC. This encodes CASSQDSGGNENIQYF.

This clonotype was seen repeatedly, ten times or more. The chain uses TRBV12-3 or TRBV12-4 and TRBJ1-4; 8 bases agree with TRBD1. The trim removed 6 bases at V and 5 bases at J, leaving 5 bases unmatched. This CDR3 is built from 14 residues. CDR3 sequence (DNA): TGTGCCAGCAGGCCCGACAGGGGAAATGAAAAACTGTTTTTT. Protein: CASRPDRGNEKLFF.

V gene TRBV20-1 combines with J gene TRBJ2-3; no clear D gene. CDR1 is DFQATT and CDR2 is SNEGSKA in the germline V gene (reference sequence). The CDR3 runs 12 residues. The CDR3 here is CSLGFSTDTQYF. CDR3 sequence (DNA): TGCAGCTTAGGGTTTAGCACAGATACGCAGTATTTT.

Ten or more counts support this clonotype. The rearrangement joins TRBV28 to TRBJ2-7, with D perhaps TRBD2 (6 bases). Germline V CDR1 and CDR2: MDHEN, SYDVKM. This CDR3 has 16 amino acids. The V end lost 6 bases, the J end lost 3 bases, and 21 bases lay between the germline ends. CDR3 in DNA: TGTGCCAGCAGCCGGCGGATTGCGGGATTGTACTACGAGCAGTACTTC. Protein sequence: CASSRRIAGLYYEQYF.

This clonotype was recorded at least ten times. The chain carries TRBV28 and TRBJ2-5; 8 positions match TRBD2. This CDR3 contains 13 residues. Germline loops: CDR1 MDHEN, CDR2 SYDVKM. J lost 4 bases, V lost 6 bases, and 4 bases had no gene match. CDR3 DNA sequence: TGTGCCAGCAGCCTTGGGACTAGAGAGACCCAGTACTTC. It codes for CASSLGTRETQYF. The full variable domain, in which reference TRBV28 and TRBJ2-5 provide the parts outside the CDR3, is DVKVTQSSRYLVKRTGEKVFLECVQDMDHENMFWYRQDPGLGLRLIYFSYDVKMKEKGDIPEGYSVSREKKERFSLILESASTNQTSMYLCASSLGTRETQYFGPGTRLLVL.

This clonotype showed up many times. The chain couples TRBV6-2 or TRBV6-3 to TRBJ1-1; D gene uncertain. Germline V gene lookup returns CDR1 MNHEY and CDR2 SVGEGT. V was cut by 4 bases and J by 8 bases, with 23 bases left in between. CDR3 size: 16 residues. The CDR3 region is CASSLDREPGPREAFF. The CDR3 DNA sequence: TGTGCCAGCAGTTTGGATCGGGAACCGGGCCCAAGGGAAGCTTTCTTT.